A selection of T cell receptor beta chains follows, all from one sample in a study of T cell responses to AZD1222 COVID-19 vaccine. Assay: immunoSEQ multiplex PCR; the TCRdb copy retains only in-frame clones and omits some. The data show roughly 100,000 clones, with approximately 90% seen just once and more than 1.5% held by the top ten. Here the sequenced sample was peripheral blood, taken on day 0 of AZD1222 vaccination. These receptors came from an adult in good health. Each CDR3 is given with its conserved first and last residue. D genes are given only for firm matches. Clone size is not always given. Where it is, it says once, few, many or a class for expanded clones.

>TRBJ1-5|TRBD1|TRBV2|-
TGTGCCAGCCACCCCGGGACAGGGGACTTTGTACGTCAGCCCCAGCATTTT
CASHPGTGDFVRQPQHF
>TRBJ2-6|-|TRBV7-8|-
TGTGCCAGCAGCTTGGATGGGGCCAACGTCCTGACTTTC
CASSLDGANVLTF
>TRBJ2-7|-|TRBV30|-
TGTGCCTGGAGTGCCCTCTCCTACGAGCAGTACTTC
CAWSALSYEQYF
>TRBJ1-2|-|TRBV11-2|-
TGTGCCAGCAGCCCACCTGGCAGGGTGGATGGCTACACCTTC
CASSPPGRVDGYTF
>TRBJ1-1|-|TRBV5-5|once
TGTGCCAGCAGCCCGGACGGCGGGATGAAAGCTTTCTTT
CASSPDGGMKAFF
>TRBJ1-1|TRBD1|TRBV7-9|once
TGTGCCAGCAGCTCCCGGGACAGCTCGAACACTGAAGCTTTCTTT
CASSSRDSSNTEAFF
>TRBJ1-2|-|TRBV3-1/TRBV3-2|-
TGTGCCAGCAGCCCTCGAAGGGGGATCTATGGCTACACCTTC
CASSPRRGIYGYTF
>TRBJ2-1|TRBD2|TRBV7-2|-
TGTGCCAGCAGCCTCCTAGCGGGGGGGCGGTCCGAGCAGTTCTTC
CASSLLAGGRSEQFF
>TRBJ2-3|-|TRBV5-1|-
TGCGCCAGCAGCCCCGAGGGAGTTAGGACAGATACGCAGTATTTT
CASSPEGVRTDTQYF
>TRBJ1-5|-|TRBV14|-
TGTGCCAGCAGCCTGATAGGCCATAACAGGGTTAACAATCAGCCCCAGCATTTT
CASSLIGHNRVNNQPQHF
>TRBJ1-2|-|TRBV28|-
TGTGCCAGCAGTCTCTTTGGGGGGCCCTATGGCTACACCTTC
CASSLFGGPYGYTF
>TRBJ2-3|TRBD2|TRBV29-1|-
TGCAGCGTTGAAGACGGGGGGTCCGGCACAGATACGCAGTATTTT
CSVEDGGSGTDTQYF
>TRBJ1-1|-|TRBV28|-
TGTGCCAGCCAGGGGCTAAGACGGAGGTCTTCTGAAGCTTTCTTT
CASQGLRRRSSEAFF
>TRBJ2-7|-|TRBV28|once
TGTGCCAGCAGTTCGGCCTCCGGGGACGGCTACTACGAGCAGTACTTC
CASSSASGDGYYEQYF
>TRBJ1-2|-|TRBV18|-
TGTGCCAGCTCATGGCACAGGGAGTACTACACCTTC
CASSWHREYYTF
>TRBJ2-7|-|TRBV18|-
TGTGCCAGCTCACCACCGAGTTCGGTCGAGCAGTACTTC
CASSPPSSVEQYF
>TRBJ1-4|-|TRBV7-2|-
TGTGCCAGCAGCTCGCCTGACAGCCCAAATGAAAAACTGTTTTTT
CASSSPDSPNEKLFF
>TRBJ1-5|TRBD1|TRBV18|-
TGTGCCAGCTCATCCACAGGGGGCCATCAGCCCCAGCATTTT
CASSSTGGHQPQHF
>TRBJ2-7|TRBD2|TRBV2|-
TGTGCCAGCACTACGGGACTAGCGGGGGTCCGGGACGAGCAGTACTTC
CASTTGLAGVRDEQYF
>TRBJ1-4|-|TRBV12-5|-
TGTGCTAGTGGTTTGGTGACAGGAGGAGGAGAAAAACTGTTTTTT
CASGLVTGGGEKLFF
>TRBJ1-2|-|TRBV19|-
TGTGCCAGTACCCCCATGGGTCTGACCAAGGATGGCTACACCTTC
CASTPMGLTKDGYTF
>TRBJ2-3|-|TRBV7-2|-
TGTGCCAGCAGCTTGGTAACAAGAGGAGATACGCAGTATTTT
CASSLVTRGDTQYF
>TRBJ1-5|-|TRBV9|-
TGTGCCAGCAGCGTTGGGAATCAGCCCCAGCATTTT
CASSVGNQPQHF
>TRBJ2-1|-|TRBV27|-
TGTGCCAGCAGTATGCTCCCGAGCTCCTACAATGAGCAGTTCTTC
CASSMLPSSYNEQFF
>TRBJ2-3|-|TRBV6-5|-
TGTGCCAGCAGCCTGAGGACAGCCACAGATACGCAGTATTTT
CASSLRTATDTQYF